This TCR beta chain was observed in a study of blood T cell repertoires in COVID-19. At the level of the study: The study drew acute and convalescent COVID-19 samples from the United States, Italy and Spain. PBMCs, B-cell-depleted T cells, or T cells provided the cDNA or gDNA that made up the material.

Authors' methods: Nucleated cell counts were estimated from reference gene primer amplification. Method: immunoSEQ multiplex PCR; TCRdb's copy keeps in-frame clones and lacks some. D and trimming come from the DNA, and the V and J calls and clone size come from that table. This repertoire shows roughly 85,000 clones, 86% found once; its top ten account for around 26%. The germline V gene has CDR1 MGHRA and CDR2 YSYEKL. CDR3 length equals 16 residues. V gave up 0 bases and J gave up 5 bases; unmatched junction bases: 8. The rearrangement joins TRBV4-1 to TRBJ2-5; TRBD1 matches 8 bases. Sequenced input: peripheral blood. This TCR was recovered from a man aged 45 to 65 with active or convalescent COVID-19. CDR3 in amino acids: CASSQDGTGGGETQYF. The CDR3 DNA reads TGCGCCAGCAGCCAAGACGGGACAGGAGGGGGGGAGACCCAGTACTTC.